The 23 T cell receptor beta chains given below trace back to one sample, sequenced in a study of PD-1 blockade in classical Hodgkin lymphoma. Autologous stem cell transplantation was followed by relapse in every patient, and brentuximab vedotin exposure varied. TCRdb's copy holds only in-frame clones and misses some; the assay was immunoSEQ multiplex PCR. The sample contains around 150,000 clones, approximately 72% of which appear only once. This specimen consisted of peripheral blood mononuclear cells (PBMCs), obtained before the second cycle of nivolumab. These receptors all come from a human donor with classical Hodgkin lymphoma.

The sample holds one count of this clone. The rearrangement links TRBV21-1 to TRBJ1-1. TRBV21-1 is labeled a pseudogene. This CDR3 region has 13 residues. CDR3 bases: TGTGCCAGCAGCAAAGCGGTTGACTCTGAAGCTTTCTTT. It yields the protein CASSKAVDSEAFF.

V usage is TRBV2 and J usage is TRBJ1-5; D might be TRBD1 (5 bases). With 5 bases removed from V and 4 bases from J, the gap between germline ends came to 12 bases. Germline CDR1 and CDR2: SNHLY and FYNNEI. The CDR3 is made up of 14 amino acids. The CDR3 nucleotides are TGTGCCAGCAGTACCCAGGGACGGAATCAGCCCCAGCATTTT. Protein sequence: CASSTQGRNQPQHF.

The chain joins TRBV6-5 to TRBJ2-7, with a possible D match to TRBD1 (6 bases). Germline V lookup: CDR1 MNHEY, CDR2 SVGAGI. The CDR3 totals 15 residues. The germline V and J ends were trimmed by 0 bases and 9 bases, with 18 bases remaining between them. The CDR3 is CASSYSVGAPIGQYF. As DNA, the CDR3 is TGTGCCAGCAGTTACTCGGTGGGGGCGCCTATTGGGCAGTACTTC.

The V call is TRBV11-2, the J call TRBJ2-7; maybe TRBD1 (6 bases). Trimming removed 5 bases from V and 0 bases from J, with 17 bases in between. Germline CDR1 is SGHAT and CDR2 is FQNNGV. The CDR3 covers 16 residues. CDR3 DNA sequence: TGTGCCAGCAGCCAGCATACAGACAGGCCCTCCTACGAGCAGTACTTC. It specifies CASSQHTDRPSYEQYF.

The rearrangement joins TRBV7-3 to TRBJ2-2; perhaps D is TRBD1 or TRBD2 (5 bases each). From germline, CDR1 is SGHTA and CDR2 FQGTGA. CDR3 length: 14 amino acids. Deletions cut 7 bases from V and 5 bases from J, with 14 bases between. This CDR3 is CASKTGTQTGELFF. For the CDR3, the DNA is TGTGCCAGCAAGACCGGGACCCAGACCGGGGAGCTGTTTTTT.

This clone was observed a few times. The chain uses TRBV28 and TRBJ2-1; D not resolved. V gave up 2 bases and J gave up 10 bases, with 9 bases separating them. Germline CDR1 is MDHEN and CDR2 is SYDVKM. The CDR3 consists of 12 residues. The CDR3 here is CASSLPAREQFF. As DNA, the CDR3 is TGTGCCAGCAGTTTACCCGCCAGGGAGCAGTTCTTC.

In its sample, this clone was seen a few times. V and J are TRBV6-5 and TRBJ1-6, with D perhaps matching TRBD1 (6 bases). CDR1 is MNHEY, CDR2 SVGAGI, per germline. The V and J ends lost 5 bases and 5 bases respectively, with 10 bases between them. This CDR3 region has 14 residues. The CDR3 spells CASSRGQNNSPLHF. In DNA form, the CDR3 reads TGTGCCAGCAGTCGAGGACAGAATAATTCACCCCTCCACTTT.

V usage is TRBV5-1 and J usage is TRBJ2-2; a weak D match, TRBD1 (6 bases). V gave up 5 bases and J gave up 0 bases, with 8 bases separating them. Germline assignment: CDR1 SGHRS and CDR2 YFSETQ. The CDR3 consists of 14 residues. The CDR3 bases are TGCGCCAGCAGGGGGGCAGCGAACACCGGGGAGCTGTTTTTT. Translated, it gives CASRGAANTGELFF.

The chain recombines TRBV5-1 with TRBJ2-1; 11 bases map to TRBD2. The ends lost 1 base at V and 7 bases at J; junction bases unmatched: 4. The CDR3 runs 15 residues. Germline-derived CDR1 and CDR2 are SGHRS and YFSETQ. The CDR3 sequence: CASSLLTSGINEQFF. As DNA, the CDR3 is TGCGCCAGCAGCTTGTTGACTAGCGGGATTAATGAGCAGTTCTTC.

This clone was seen a single time. The gene calls are TRBV7-3 and TRBJ2-3; no firm D call. CDR1 is SGHTA and CDR2 is FQGTGA in the germline V gene. V was pared by 1 base and J by 2 bases, with 10 bases between. The length of the CDR3 is 15 residues. This CDR3 is CASSLIPHSTDTQYF. In DNA form, the CDR3 reads TGTGCCAGCAGCTTAATACCCCATTCCACAGATACGCAGTATTTT.

This chain links TRBV2 with TRBJ1-5; D is unclear. Per germline, CDR1 SNHLY and CDR2 FYNNEI. The CDR3 consists of 14 residues. V was shortened by 6 bases and J by 0 bases, with 9 bases between the two germline ends. The CDR3 DNA is TGTGCCAGCAGGGGCCAGACTAGCAATCAGCCCCAGCATTTT. It translates to CASRGQTSNQPQHF.

V gene TRBV5-5 combines with J gene TRBJ1-6; TRBD1 might be the D (5 bases). V lost 4 bases and J lost 3, with 14 bases in between. This CDR3 has 16 amino acids. Germline values: CDR1 SGHKS, CDR2 YYEKEE (reference sequence). The CDR3 loop reads CASSPTGGGYNSPLHF. The CDR3 DNA reads TGTGCCAGCAGCCCCACGGGTGGGGGCTATAATTCACCCCTCCACTTT. The whole variable domain, filled in from reference TRBV5-5 and TRBJ1-6, reads DAGVTQSPTHLIKTRGQQVTLRCSPISGHKSVSWYQQVLGQGPQFIFQYYEKEERGRGNFPDRFSARQFPNYSSELNVNALLLGDSALYLCASSPTGGGYNSPLHFGNGTRLTVT.

The chain joins TRBV7-3 to TRBJ1-1, with a possible D match to TRBD1 (5 bases). Trimming shortened V by 2 bases and J by 1 base, and 8 bases separated the two germline ends. The CDR3 totals 14 residues. Germline assignment: CDR1 SGHTA and CDR2 FQGTGA. DNA of the CDR3: TGTGCCAGCAGCTTATCGGGGCCGAACACTGAAGCTTTCTTT. The encoded protein is CASSLSGPNTEAFF.

The chain links TRBV29-1 to TRBJ2-1; 13 bases are shared with TRBD2. Germline V lookup: CDR1 SQVTM, CDR2 ANQGSEA. The CDR3 consists of 13 residues. Losses at the gene ends were 6 bases for V and 5 bases for J; bases not matched to a gene: 1. This CDR3 reads CSVGTSGDNEQFF. The DNA for the CDR3 is TGCAGCGTCGGGACTAGCGGGGACAATGAGCAGTTCTTC.

This chain links TRBV10-1 with TRBJ1-4, with a tentative D call TRBD1 (5 bases). The CDR3 contains 16 residues. CDR1 is WNHNN, CDR2 SYGVQD, per germline (reference sequence). Deletions cut 3 bases from V and 8 bases from J, with 19 bases between. The CDR3 loop reads CASSDTLRALREKLFF. The CDR3, as DNA: TGCGCCAGCAGTGACACTCTCAGGGCTCTGAGGGAAAAACTGTTTTTT.

This clone showed up just once. This rearrangement joins TRBV18 to TRBJ1-3, with D unclear. CDR3 length equals 14 residues. Germline CDR1 and CDR2: KGHSH and LQKENI. V was trimmed by 3 bases and J by 0 bases, leaving 6 bases between them. CDR3 region: CASSPGISGNTIYF. The CDR3 DNA is TGTGCCAGCTCACCGGGGATCTCTGGAAACACCATATATTTT. The variable domain in full, with the rest retrieved from reference TRBV18 and TRBJ1-3, is NAGVMQNPRHLVRRRGQEARLRCSPMKGHSHVYWYRQLPEEGLKFMVYLQKENIIDESGMPKERFSAEFPKEGPSILRIQQVVRGDSAAYFCASSPGISGNTIYFGEGSWLTVV.

The chain links TRBV14 to TRBJ1-6, with D uncertain. Germline V CDR1 and CDR2: SGHDN, FVKESK. V was shortened by 6 bases and J by 11 bases, with 14 bases between the two germline ends. This CDR3 comprises 13 residues. In DNA form, the CDR3 reads TGTGCCAGCAGTCCCTTTTGGGAGACACCCCTCCACTTT. Translating it yields CASSPFWETPLHF.

The V gene is TRBV30, the J gene TRBJ2-1; D gene ambiguous. CDR3 length: 12 amino acids. Trimming removed 0 bases at V and 8 bases at J, with 8 bases between. CDR1 and CDR2 from the germline V gene are GTSNPN and SVGIG (reference sequence). CDR3 DNA sequence: TGTGCCTGGAGTGTTTGGGTCGATGAGCAGTTCTTC. Amino acid sequence: CAWSVWVDEQFF.

The J gene is TRBJ2-7, the V gene TRBV28; 12 positions match TRBD2. J was trimmed by 4 bases and V by 7 bases; bases with no gene match: 11. Looked up from germline, CDR1 is MDHEN and CDR2 is SYDVKM. The CDR3 covers 16 residues. Here the CDR3 DNA reads TGTGCCAGCACTCTATGGACTAGCGGGGATGCGTACGAGCAGTACTTC. Translating it yields CASTLWTSGDAYEQYF.

V usage is TRBV6-5 and J usage is TRBJ1-2, with D possibly matching TRBD1 (5 bases). The CDR3 spans 12 residues. V was clipped by 7 bases and J by 1 base, with 7 bases between them. Germline assignment: CDR1 MNHEY and CDR2 SVGAGI. DNA for the CDR3: TGTGCCAGCACAGGGCTTAACTATGGCTACACCTTC. It yields the protein CASTGLNYGYTF.

The chain joins TRBV19 to TRBJ2-3; D remains ambiguous. The V end lost 0 bases, the J end lost 0 bases, and 13 bases lay between the germline ends. Germline V CDR1 and CDR2: LNHDA, SQIVND (reference sequence). CDR3 length: 17 amino acids. The CDR3 loop is CASSIDGGPLSTDTQYF. For the CDR3, the DNA is TGTGCCAGTAGTATAGACGGCGGCCCTTTAAGCACAGATACGCAGTATTTT.

This clone was detected a few times. The gene calls are TRBV28 and TRBJ1-5; no clear D gene. The CDR3 contains 12 residues. Trimming shortened V by 3 bases and J by 7 bases, and 7 bases separated the two germline ends. Per germline, CDR1 MDHEN and CDR2 SYDVKM. The CDR3 DNA follows: TGTGCCAGCAGTTTTATGTACCAGCCCCAGCATTTT. The encoded protein is CASSFMYQPQHF.

The chain is built from TRBV20-1 and TRBJ2-5, with D hard to call. The J call could be wrong; TRBJ2-7 is a better fit for the DNA end. There are 11 residues in the CDR3. The germline CDR1 and CDR2 sequences are DFQATT and SNEGSKA (reference sequence). CDR3 DNA: TGCAGTGCTAGGTCAGATTACGAGCAGTACTTC. Translated: CSARSDYEQYF.